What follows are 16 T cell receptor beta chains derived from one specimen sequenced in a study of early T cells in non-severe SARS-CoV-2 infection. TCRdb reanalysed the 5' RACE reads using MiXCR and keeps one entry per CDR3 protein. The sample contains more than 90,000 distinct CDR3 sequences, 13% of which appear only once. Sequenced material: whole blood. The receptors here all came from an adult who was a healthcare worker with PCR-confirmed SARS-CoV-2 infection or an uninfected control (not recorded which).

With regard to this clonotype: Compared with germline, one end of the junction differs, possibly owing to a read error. CDR3 protein: CASTLVTSGYNEQFF. The CDR3 region has the DNA TGCGCCAGCACCTTGGTGACTAGCGGCTACAATGAGCAGTTCTTC. The rearrangement joins TRBV5-1 to TRBJ2-1; TRBD2 agrees at 9 bases. The CDR3 sequence is 15 residues long. The germline gives CDR1 SGHRS, CDR2 YFSETQ. The full variable domain, with the rest looked up from reference TRBV5-1 and TRBJ2-1, is KAGVTQTPRYLIKTRGQQVTLSCSPISGHRSVSWYQQTPGQGLQFLFEYFSETQRNKGNFPGRFSGRQFSNSRSEMNVSTLELGDSALYLCASTLVTSGYNEQFFGPGTRLTVL.

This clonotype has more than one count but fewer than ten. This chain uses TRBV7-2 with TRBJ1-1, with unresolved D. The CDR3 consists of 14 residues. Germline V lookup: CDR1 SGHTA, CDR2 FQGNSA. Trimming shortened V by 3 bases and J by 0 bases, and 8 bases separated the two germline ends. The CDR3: CASSFLSMNTEAFF. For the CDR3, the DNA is TGTGCCAGCAGCTTCCTGTCAATGAACACTGAAGCTTTCTTT.

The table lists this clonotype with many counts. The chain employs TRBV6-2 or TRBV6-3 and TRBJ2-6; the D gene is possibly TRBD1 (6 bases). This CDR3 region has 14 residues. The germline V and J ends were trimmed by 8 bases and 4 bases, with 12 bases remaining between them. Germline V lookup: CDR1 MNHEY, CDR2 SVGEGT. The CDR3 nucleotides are TGTGCCAGCCACAGGGCTCTAGGGGCCAACGTCCTGACTTTC. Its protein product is CASHRALGANVLTF.

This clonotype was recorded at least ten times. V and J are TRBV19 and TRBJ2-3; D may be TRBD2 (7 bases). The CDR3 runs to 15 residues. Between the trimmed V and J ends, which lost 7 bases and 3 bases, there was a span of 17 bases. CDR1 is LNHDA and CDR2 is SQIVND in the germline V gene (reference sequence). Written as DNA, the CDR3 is TGTGCCAGTAATCACCCCGCGGGGGCGACAGATACGCAGTATTTT. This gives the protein CASNHPAGATDTQYF.

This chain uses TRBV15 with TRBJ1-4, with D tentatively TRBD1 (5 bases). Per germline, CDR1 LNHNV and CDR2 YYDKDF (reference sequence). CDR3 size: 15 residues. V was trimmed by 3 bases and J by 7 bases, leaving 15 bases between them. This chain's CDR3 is CATSSQPGRSEKLFF. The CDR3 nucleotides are TGTGCCACCAGCAGCCAGCCAGGGAGGAGTGAAAAACTGTTTTTT.

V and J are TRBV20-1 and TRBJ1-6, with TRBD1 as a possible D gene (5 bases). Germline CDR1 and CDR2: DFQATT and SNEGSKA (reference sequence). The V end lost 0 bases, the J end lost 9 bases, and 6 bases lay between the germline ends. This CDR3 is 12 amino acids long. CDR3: CSARDRASPLHF. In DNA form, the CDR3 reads TGCAGTGCTAGAGACAGGGCTTCACCCCTCCACTTT.

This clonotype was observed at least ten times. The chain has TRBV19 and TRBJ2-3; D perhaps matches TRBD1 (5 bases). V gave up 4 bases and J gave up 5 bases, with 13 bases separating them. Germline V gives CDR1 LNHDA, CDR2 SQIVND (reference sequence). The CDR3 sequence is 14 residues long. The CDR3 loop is CASSKRGRGDTQYF. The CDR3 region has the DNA TGTGCCAGTAGTAAAAGGGGTCGCGGAGATACGCAGTATTTT.

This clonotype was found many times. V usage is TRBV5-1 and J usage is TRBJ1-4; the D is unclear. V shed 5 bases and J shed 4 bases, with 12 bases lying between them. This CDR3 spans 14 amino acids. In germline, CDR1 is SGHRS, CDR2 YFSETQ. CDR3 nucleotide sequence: TGCGCCAGCAGTCCAGTGGACGGTAATGAAAAACTGTTTTTT. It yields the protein CASSPVDGNEKLFF.

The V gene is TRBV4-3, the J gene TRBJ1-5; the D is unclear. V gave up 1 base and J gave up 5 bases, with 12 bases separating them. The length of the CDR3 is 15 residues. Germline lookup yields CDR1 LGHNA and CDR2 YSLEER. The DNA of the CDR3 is TGCGCCAGCAGCCAAGCTGTGCGAAAGGATCAGCCCCAGCATTTT. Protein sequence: CASSQAVRKDQPQHF.

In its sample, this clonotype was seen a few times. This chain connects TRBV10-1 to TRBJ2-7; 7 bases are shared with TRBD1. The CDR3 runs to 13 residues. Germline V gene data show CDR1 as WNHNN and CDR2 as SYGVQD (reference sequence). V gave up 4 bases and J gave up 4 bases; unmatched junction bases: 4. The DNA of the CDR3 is TGCGCCAGCAGTGGGGACAGAATATACGAGCAGTACTTC. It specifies CASSGDRIYEQYF.

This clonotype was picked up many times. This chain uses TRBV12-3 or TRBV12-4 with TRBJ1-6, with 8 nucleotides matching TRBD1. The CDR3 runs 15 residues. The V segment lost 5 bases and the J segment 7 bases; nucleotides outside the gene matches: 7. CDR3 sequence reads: CASSAGQGTNSPLHF. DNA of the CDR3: TGTGCCAGCAGTGCTGGACAGGGAACGAATTCACCCCTCCACTTT.

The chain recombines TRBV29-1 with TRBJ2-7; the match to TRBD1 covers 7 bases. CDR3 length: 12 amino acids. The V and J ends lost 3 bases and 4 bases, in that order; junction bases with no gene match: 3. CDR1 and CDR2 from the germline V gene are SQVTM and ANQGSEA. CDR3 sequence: CSVEGQQYEQYF. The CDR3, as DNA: TGCAGCGTTGAGGGACAGCAGTACGAGCAGTACTTC.

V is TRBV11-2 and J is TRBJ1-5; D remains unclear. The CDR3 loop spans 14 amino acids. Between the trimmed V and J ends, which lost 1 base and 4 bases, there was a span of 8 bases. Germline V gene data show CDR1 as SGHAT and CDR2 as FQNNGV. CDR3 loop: CASSLAGQNQPQHF. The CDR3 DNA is TGTGCCAGCAGCTTAGCCGGGCAAAATCAGCCCCAGCATTTT.

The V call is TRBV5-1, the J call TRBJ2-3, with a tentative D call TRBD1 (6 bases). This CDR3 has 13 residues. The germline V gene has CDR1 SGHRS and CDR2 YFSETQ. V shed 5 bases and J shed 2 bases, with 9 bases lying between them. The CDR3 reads CASRDRITDTQYF. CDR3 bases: TGCGCCAGCAGGGACAGAATCACAGATACGCAGTATTTT. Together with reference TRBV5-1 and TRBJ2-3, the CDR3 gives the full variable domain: KAGVTQTPRYLIKTRGQQVTLSCSPISGHRSVSWYQQTPGQGLQFLFEYFSETQRNKGNFPGRFSGRQFSNSRSEMNVSTLELGDSALYLCASRDRITDTQYFGPGTRLTVL.

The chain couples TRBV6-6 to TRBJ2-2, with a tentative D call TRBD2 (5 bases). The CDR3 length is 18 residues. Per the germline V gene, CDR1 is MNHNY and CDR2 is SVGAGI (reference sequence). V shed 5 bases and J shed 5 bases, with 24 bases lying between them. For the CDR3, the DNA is TGTGCCAGCAGTCGAAGCCAAGGTTTAAGGGAGACTACCGGGGAGCTGTTTTTT. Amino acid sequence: CASSRSQGLRETTGELFF.

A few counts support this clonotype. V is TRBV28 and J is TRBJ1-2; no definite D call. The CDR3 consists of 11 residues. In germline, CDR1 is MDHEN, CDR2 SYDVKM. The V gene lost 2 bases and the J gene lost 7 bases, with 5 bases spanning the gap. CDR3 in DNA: TGTGCCAGCAGTTTAGGGATTGGCTACACCTTC. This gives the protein CASSLGIGYTF.